The entry that follows covers one T cell receptor beta chain sequence. This specimen belongs to a study of blood T cell repertoires in COVID-19. Study-wide background: The study drew acute and convalescent COVID-19 samples from the United States, Italy and Spain. T cells, B-cell-depleted T cells, or PBMCs supplied cDNA or gDNA.

This CDR3 is built from 15 residues. The J segment lost 5 bases and the V segment lost 3 bases, leaving 9 bases of the junction unmatched. Germline V gene lookup returns CDR1 SGHNT and CDR2 YYREEE (reference sequence). How the authors handled the data: Counts of nucleated cells, estimated from reference gene primer amplification, were obtained. Produced via immunoSEQ multiplex PCR; TCRdb's table is partial and in-frame only. That table is the source of V, J and clone size, and D and trimming were worked out from the DNA. The sample lists roughly 47,000 clones; 80% to 90% were seen once. The V gene is TRBV5-4, the J gene TRBJ1-2; 8 bases map to TRBD1. The TCR was taken from a man aged 70-80 years with active COVID-19. Material: peripheral blood. The CDR3 loop is CASSSHGQGGYGYTF. The CDR3 nucleotides read TGTGCCAGCAGCTCGCACGGACAGGGAGGGTATGGCTACACCTTC.